These T cell receptor beta chains were read from a single sample in a study of regulatory T cells in long-lasting Graves disease. TCRdb fed the multiplex PCR reads into MiXCR, producing one record per CDR3 protein. This table holds hundreds of thousands of distinct CDR3 sequences, 13% found once. The sample was also linked to a second study, of T cells in Graves' hyperthyroidism and ophthalmopathy.

Material: peripheral blood mononuclear cells (PBMCs), obtained at new diagnosis, from a patient treated with antithyroid drugs. The source is a man younger than 40 with Graves disease. The conserved cysteine and the conserved F or W are not part of the CDR3 here.

v_gene,j_gene,CDR3aa
TRBV6-2/TRBV6-3,TRBJ1-4,ASRTGTGAEKLF
TRBV6-5,TRBJ1-1,ASSHSMNTEAF
TRBV11-2,TRBJ2-3,ASSLELAGGPVTDTQY
TRBV12-5,TRBJ2-7,ASRGTSKGYEQY
TRBV2,TRBJ2-3,ASSTLGPSTDTQY
TRBV29-1,TRBJ1-2,SVLRDFGYT
TRBV7-8,TRBJ2-5,ASSLERTGFQETQY
TRBV12-3/TRBV12-4,TRBJ2-1,ASSLSRGRGFSYNEQF
TRBV29-1,TRBJ2-1,SVVGKSSYNEQF
TRBV7-2,TRBJ2-5,ASSSSGRWETQY
TRBV9,TRBJ1-3,ASSGSYLNTIY
TRBV15,TRBJ2-3,ATSGAVHTDTQY
TRBV14,TRBJ2-2,ASSQQGAGELF
TRBV20-1,TRBJ2-3,STSGSTDTQY
TRBV6-2/TRBV6-3,TRBJ2-1,ASKVHPHNEQF
TRBV6-2/TRBV6-3,TRBJ2-1,ASSYLGGSYNEQF
TRBV7-3,TRBJ2-1,AGSLYNYNEQF
TRBV20-1,TRBJ2-7,SAETGTASYEQY
TRBV20-1,TRBJ2-7,SARSVSYEQY
TRBV12-3/TRBV12-4,TRBJ2-5,ASSPSPGLAGSQETQY
TRBV29-1,TRBJ2-1,SVEGVAAGGAEQF
TRBV9,TRBJ2-5,ASGGERETQY
TRBV29-1,TRBJ2-1,SGARDTYNEQF
TRBV10-2,TRBJ2-1,ASKASGPNEQF
TRBV20-1,TRBJ2-7,SGSEASGSYEQY
TRBV6-1,TRBJ1-4,ASSPTGEVEKLF
TRBV15,TRBJ2-1,ATSRDTYNEQF
TRBV12-3/TRBV12-4,TRBJ2-2,ASSPSGRGGELF
TRBV19,TRBJ1-5,ASSPTGSSNQPQH
TRBV7-9,TRBJ1-1,ASRTEGDTALVRAF
TRBV7-8,TRBJ2-7,ASSYQGVLSYEQY
TRBV7-9,TRBJ2-3,ASSTGAGNTDTQY
TRBV10-3,TRBJ2-1,AISGGGGRELYNEQF
TRBV5-1,TRBJ1-1,ASSGTGWMNTEAF
TRBV2,TRBJ1-1,ASSEYQGTEAF
TRBV2,TRBJ1-4,ASRPTGMNEKLF
TRBV19,TRBJ2-3,ASSIWRDGTDTQY
TRBV19,TRBJ2-3,ASSISSGRSTDTQY
TRBV12-3/TRBV12-4,TRBJ2-5,ASSPPGQTLQETQY
TRBV28,TRBJ1-5,ASSPKAFTARGQPQH
TRBV27,TRBJ2-1,ASSAHRVKHNEQF
TRBV6-1,TRBJ2-5,ASSLAGGGEQS
TRBV7-9,TRBJ1-2,ASSSRDREGYT
TRBV3-1,TRBJ2-1,ASSQAPREGREQF
TRBV12-3/TRBV12-4,TRBJ1-2,AIGQDNNYGYT
TRBV3-1,TRBJ2-1,ASSRYDSWTTGSEQF
TRBV7-2,TRBJ2-7,ASSLAGDREYEQY
TRBV12-3/TRBV12-4,TRBJ1-3,ASSLQGSGNTIY
TRBV11-2,TRBJ2-3,ASSSGGDTQY
TRBV29-1,TRBJ1-1,SGLGHPYFVF
TRBV19,TRBJ1-5,GQLGQPQH
TRBV6-1,TRBJ2-3,ASSEEDSGDTQY
TRBV20-1,TRBJ2-1,SAPSDDLEQF
TRBV7-9,TRBJ1-6,ASLRGYNSPLH
TRBV11-1,TRBJ2-7,ASMMRGRERHEQY
TRBV27,TRBJ2-5,ASSLWAAETQY
TRBV3-1,TRBJ2-1,ASSPRRSYNEQF
TRBV4-1,TRBJ2-1,ASSQGGTYNEQF
TRBV11-2,TRBJ2-3,ASSDWDNTDTQY
TRBV29-1,TRBJ2-7,SVEVSESSRAYEQY